This TCR beta chain comes out of a study of blood T cell repertoires in COVID-19. Study details: Sites across the United States, Italy and Spain contributed samples from acute and convalescent COVID-19. T cells, B-cell-depleted T cells, or PBMCs provided the cDNA or gDNA that served as material.

This clone occurred once. Authors' processing steps: How many nucleated cells were present was estimated from reference gene primer amplification. Assay: immunoSEQ multiplex PCR; the TCRdb copy retains only in-frame clones and omits some. V, J and clone size are those of that table, while D and trimming were read from the DNA. The data show approximately 37,000 clones, around 85% seen once. The V gene's germline CDR1 is SNHLY and CDR2 FYNNEI. The V gene lost 1 base and the J gene lost 1 base, with 10 bases spanning the gap. This CDR3 is 15 amino acids long. This chain connects TRBV2 to TRBJ1-1; TRBD1 is a possible D gene (5 bases). The specimen was peripheral blood. The sequence came from a man in his fifties or sixties with active or convalescent COVID-19. Here the CDR3 reads CASSEGWRGNTEAFF. The CDR3 region has the DNA TGTGCCAGCAGTGAAGGTTGGAGGGGGAACACTGAAGCTTTCTTT.